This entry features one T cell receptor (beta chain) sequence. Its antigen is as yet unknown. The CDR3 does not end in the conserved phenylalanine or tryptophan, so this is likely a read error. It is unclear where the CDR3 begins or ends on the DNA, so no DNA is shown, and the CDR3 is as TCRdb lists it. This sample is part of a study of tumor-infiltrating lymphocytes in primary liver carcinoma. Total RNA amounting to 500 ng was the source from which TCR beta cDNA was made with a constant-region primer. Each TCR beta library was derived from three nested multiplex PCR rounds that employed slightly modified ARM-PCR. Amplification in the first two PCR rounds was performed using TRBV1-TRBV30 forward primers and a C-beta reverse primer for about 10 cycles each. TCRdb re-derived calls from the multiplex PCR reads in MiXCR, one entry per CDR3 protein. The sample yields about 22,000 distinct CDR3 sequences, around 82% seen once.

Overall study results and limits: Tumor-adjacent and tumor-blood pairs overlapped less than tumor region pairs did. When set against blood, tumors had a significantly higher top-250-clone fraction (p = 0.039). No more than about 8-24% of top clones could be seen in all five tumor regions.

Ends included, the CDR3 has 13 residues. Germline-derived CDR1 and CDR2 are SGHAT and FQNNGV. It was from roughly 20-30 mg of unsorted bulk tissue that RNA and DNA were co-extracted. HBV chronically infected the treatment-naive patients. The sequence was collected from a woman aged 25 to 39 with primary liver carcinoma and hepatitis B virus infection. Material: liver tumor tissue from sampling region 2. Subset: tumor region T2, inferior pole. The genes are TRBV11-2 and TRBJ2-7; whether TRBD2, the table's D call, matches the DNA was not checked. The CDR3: CASTFPAGYEQYS.